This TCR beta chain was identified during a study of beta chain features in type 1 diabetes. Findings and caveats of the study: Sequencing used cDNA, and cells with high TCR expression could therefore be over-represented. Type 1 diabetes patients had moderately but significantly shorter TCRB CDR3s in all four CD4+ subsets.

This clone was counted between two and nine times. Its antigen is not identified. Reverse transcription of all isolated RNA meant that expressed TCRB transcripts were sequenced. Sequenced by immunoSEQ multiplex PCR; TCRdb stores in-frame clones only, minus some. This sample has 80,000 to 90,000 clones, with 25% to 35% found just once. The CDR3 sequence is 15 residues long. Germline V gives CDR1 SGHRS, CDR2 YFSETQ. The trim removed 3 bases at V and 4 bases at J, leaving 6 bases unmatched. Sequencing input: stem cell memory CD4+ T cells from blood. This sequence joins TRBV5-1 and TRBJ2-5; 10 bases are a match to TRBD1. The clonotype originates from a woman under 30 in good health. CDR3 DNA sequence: TGCGCCAGCAGCTCCGACGGACAGGGGGTAGAGACCCAGTACTTC. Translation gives CASSSDGQGVETQYF.